One and the same sample provided the 11 T cell receptor beta chains below, sequenced in a study of blood T cell repertoires in COVID-19. TCRdb keeps only in-frame clones here, not all; method: immunoSEQ multiplex PCR. The table has approximately 200,000 clones, about 85% seen once; the top ten hold approximately 11%. Sequenced: PBMCs or T cells enriched from blood (not recorded which). The source of these receptors is a man younger than 45 who had recovered from COVID-19.

The chain links TRBV19 to TRBJ1-4, with D possibly matching TRBD1 (5 bases). Between the trimmed V and J ends, which lost 7 bases and 8 bases, there was a span of 20 bases. Per germline, CDR1 LNHDA and CDR2 SQIVND (reference sequence). CDR3 length equals 15 residues. In nucleotides, the CDR3 is TGTGCCAGTACCACGCCCTGGGGGGTCGGGGAAAAACTGTTTTTT. Protein: CASTTPWGVGEKLFF.

This clone was counted a single time. The chain couples TRBV7-9 to TRBJ1-4; 7 bases line up with TRBD1. CDR1 is SEHNR, CDR2 FQNEAQ, per germline (reference sequence). This CDR3 spans 13 amino acids. The V gene end was trimmed by 5 bases and the J gene end by 12 bases; junction bases not matched to a gene: 9. CDR3 DNA sequence: TGTGCCAGCAGCCCTCGAGACAGGGTGGAACTGTTTTTT. Protein sequence: CASSPRDRVELFF.

V and J are TRBV7-9 and TRBJ2-3, with 12 bases fitting TRBD2. The V segment lost 5 bases and the J segment 4 bases; nucleotides outside the gene matches: 13. The CDR3 contains 18 residues. Germline loops: CDR1 SEHNR, CDR2 FQNEAQ (reference sequence). CDR3 sequence: CASSAGPSGRALADTQYF. In DNA form, the CDR3 reads TGTGCCAGCAGCGCCGGGCCTAGCGGGAGGGCCTTGGCAGATACGCAGTATTTT. Together with reference TRBV7-9 and TRBJ2-3, the CDR3 gives the full variable domain: DTGVSQNPRHKITKRGQNVTFRCDPISEHNRLYWYRQTLGQGPEFLTYFQNEAQLEKSRLLSDRFSAERPKGSFSTLEIQRTEQGDSAMYLCASSAGPSGRALADTQYFGPGTRLTVL.

The chain combines TRBV3-1 (or the pseudogene TRBV3-2) with TRBJ2-3; D remains ambiguous. V shed 2 bases and J shed 0 bases, with 9 bases lying between them. The CDR3 spans 15 residues. Germline loops: CDR1 LGHDT, CDR2 YNNKEL (reference sequence). The CDR3 DNA reads as TGTGCCAGCAGCCAAACGACTCCGAGCACAGATACGCAGTATTTT. Its protein product is CASSQTTPSTDTQYF.

V and J are TRBV7-9 and TRBJ1-3, with a possible D match to TRBD1 (5 bases). V was pared by 10 bases and J by 4 bases, with 14 bases between. The germline V gene has CDR1 SEHNR and CDR2 FQNEAQ (reference sequence). The CDR3 runs 13 residues. The CDR3 here is CANAQGSGNTIYF. The CDR3 DNA reads TGTGCCAACGCGCAGGGATCAGGAAACACCATATATTTT. The variable domain in full, with the rest retrieved from reference TRBV7-9 and TRBJ1-3, is DTGVSQNPRHKITKRGQNVTFRCDPISEHNRLYWYRQTLGQGPEFLTYFQNEAQLEKSRLLSDRFSAERPKGSFSTLEIQRTEQGDSAMYLCANAQGSGNTIYFGEGSWLTVV.

This CDR3 reads CASSADRASGSPLHF. CDR3 DNA sequence: TGCGCCAGCAGCGCCGACAGGGCCTCCGGTTCACCCCTCCACTTT. The rearrangement uses TRBV5-1 and TRBJ1-6; 7 bases agree with TRBD1. V shed 4 bases, J shed 9 bases, and the junction held 10 bases outside the gene matches. Germline V gives CDR1 SGHRS, CDR2 YFSETQ. The CDR3 length is 15 residues.

The chain recombines TRBV6-5 with TRBJ2-7, with D possibly being TRBD1 (6 bases). The V gene's germline CDR1 is MNHEY and CDR2 SVGAGI. The ends were cut back, 6 bases at V and 0 bases at J, with 15 bases in the middle. This CDR3 has 15 residues. The CDR3 here is CASSLVGTPSYEQYF. CDR3 DNA sequence: TGTGCCAGCAGCCTTGTGGGGACACCCTCCTACGAGCAGTACTTC.

The genes are TRBV7-6 and TRBJ2-1, with a tentative D call TRBD2 (5 bases). The length of the CDR3 is 15 residues. Trimming took off 4 bases at V and 1 base at J, with 11 bases between the two ends. Germline CDR1 SGHVS, CDR2 FNYEAQ. Written as DNA, the CDR3 is TGTGCCAGCAGCTCCCAAGCGGCGTCCTACAATGAGCAGTTCTTC. Encoded protein: CASSSQAASYNEQFF.

The V and J genes are TRBV5-1 and TRBJ2-7; maybe TRBD2 (6 bases). Germline CDR1 is SGHRS and CDR2 is YFSETQ. V was shortened by 1 base and J by 0 bases, with 8 bases between the two germline ends. This CDR3 has 14 amino acids. The CDR3 DNA follows: TGCGCCAGCAGCTTGACGGGGGTCTCCTACGAGCAGTACTTC. Protein product: CASSLTGVSYEQYF.

This clone came up once. The chain combines TRBV3-1 (or the pseudogene TRBV3-2) with TRBJ2-1, with D tentatively TRBD2 (6 bases). From germline, CDR1 is LGHDT and CDR2 YNNKEL (reference sequence). CDR3 length: 14 residues. Trimming cost V 2 bases and J 3 bases, with 8 bases left between them. The CDR3 bases are TGTGCCAGCAGCCAACGCGGGAACTACAATGAGCAGTTCTTC. Encoded protein: CASSQRGNYNEQFF.

CDR3 sequence: CASSYAGAKTGELFF. The CDR3 DNA follows: TGTGCCAGCAGCTACGCGGGGGCTAAGACCGGGGAGCTGTTTTTT. The chain links TRBV11-2 to TRBJ2-2, with D perhaps matching TRBD2 (7 bases). V was pared by 4 bases and J by 5 bases, with 14 bases between. CDR1 and CDR2 (germline): SGHAT, FQNNGV. The CDR3 runs to 15 residues.